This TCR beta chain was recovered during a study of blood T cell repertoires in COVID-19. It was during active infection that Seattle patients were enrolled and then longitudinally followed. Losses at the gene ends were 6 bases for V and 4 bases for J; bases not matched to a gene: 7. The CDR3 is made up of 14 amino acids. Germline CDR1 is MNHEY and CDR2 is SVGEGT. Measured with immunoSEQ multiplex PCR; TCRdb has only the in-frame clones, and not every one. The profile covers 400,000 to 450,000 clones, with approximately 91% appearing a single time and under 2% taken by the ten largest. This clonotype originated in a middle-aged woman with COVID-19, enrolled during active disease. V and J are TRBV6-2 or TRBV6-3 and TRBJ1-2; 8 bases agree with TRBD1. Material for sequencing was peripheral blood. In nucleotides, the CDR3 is TGTGCCAGCAGCGCCCGACAGGGGACCTATGGCTACACCTTC. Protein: CASSARQGTYGYTF.